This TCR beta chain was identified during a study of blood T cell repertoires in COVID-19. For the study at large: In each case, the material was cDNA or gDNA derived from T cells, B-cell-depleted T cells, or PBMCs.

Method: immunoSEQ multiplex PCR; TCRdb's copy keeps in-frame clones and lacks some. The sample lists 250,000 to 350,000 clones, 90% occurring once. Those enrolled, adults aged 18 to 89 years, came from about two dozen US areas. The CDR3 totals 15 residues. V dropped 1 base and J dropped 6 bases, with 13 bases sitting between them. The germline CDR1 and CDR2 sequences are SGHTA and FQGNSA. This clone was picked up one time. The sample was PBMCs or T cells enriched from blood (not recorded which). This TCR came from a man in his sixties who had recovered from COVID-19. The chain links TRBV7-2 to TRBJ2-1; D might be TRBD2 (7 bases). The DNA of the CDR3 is TGTGCCAGCAGCTTAGGGGGGCGGGGGCTCAATGAGCAGTTCTTC. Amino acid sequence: CASSLGGRGLNEQFF.